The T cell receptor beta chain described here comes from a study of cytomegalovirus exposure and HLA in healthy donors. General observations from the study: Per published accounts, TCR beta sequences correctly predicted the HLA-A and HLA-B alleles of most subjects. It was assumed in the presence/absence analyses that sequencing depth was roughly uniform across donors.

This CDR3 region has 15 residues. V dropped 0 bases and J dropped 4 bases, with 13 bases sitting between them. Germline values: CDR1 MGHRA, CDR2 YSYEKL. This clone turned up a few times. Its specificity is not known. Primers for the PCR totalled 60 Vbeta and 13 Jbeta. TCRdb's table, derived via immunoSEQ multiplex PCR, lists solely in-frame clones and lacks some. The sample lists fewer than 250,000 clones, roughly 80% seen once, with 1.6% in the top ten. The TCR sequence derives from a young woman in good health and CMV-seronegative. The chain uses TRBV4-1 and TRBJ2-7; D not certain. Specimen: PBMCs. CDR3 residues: CASSQDPQVFYEQYF. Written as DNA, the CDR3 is TGCGCCAGCAGCCAAGATCCGCAGGTGTTTTACGAGCAGTACTTC.